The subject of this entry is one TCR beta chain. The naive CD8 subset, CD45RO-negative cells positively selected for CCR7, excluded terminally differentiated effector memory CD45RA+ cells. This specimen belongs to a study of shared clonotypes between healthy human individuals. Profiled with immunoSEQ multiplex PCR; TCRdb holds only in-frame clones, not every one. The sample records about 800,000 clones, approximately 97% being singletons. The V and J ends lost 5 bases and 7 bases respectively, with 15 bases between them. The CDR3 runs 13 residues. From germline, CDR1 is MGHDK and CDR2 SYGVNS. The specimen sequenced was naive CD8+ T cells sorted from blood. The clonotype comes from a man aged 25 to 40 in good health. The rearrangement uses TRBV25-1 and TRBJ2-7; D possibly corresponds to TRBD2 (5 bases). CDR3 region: CASSMLGSGEQYF. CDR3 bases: TGTGCCAGCAGTATGTTGGGGTCGGGGGAGCAGTACTTC.